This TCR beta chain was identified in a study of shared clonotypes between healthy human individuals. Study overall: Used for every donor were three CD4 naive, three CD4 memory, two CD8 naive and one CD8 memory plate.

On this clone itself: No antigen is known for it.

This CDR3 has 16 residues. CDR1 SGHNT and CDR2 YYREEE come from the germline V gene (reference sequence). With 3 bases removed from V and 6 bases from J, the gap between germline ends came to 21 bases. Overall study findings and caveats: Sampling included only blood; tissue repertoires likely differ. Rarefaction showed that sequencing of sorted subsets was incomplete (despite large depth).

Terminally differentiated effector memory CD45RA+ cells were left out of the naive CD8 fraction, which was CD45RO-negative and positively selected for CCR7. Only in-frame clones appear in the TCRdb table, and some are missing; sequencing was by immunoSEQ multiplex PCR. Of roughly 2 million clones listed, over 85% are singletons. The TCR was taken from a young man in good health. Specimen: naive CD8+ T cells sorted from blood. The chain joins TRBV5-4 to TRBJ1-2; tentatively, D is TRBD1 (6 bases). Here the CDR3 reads CASSWALTGTGHGYTF. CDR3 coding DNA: TGTGCCAGCAGCTGGGCCCTAACAGGGACTGGGCATGGCTACACCTTC.